Each of the 29 T cell receptor beta chains below was sequenced from the same sample in a study of T cells expressing NK-cell markers. TCRdb reprocessed the 5' RACE reads and keeps a single row for each CDR3 protein, giving no DNA. The repertoire table contains 500,000 or so distinct CDR3 sequences. Material: blood T cells: a sorted CD56 or NKG2C T cell subset, CD4+ or CD8+ T cells, or bulk PBMC T cells (not recorded which). Receptors were obtained from a man between 18 and 29 years old in good health.

This chain uses TRBV11-2 with TRBJ2-5; TCRdb's assignment of TRBD2 cannot be checked, as there is no DNA. The CDR3 totals 16 residues. CDR1 is SGHAT, CDR2 FQNNGV, per germline. CDR3: CASSRRADRWQETQYF. The full variable domain, rest sourced from reference TRBV11-2 and TRBJ2-5, is EAGVAQSPRYKIIEKRQSVAFWCNPISGHATLYWYQQILGQGPKLLIQFQNNGVVDDSQLPKDRFSAERLKGVDSTLKIQPAKLEDSAVYLCASSRRADRWQETQYFGPGTRLLVL.

V is TRBV12-3 or TRBV12-4 and J is TRBJ2-5; the TRBD1 assignment by TCRdb is unverifiable without DNA. This CDR3 region has 16 residues. The CDR3 reads CASTLGVQVSQETQYF.

The CDR3 protein is CASSQYGTGVRNTEAFF. V is TRBV3-1 and J is TRBJ1-1; the D call of TRBD1 rests on TCRdb alone, since no DNA is present to check it. The CDR3 contains 17 residues. Germline V gene data show CDR1 as LGHDT and CDR2 as YNNKEL (reference sequence).

V and J are TRBV5-6 and TRBJ1-5. In germline, CDR1 is SGHDT, CDR2 YYEEEE. The CDR3 runs to 15 residues. The CDR3 loop is CASSLGTAPNQPQHF. Variable domain in full (rest from reference TRBV5-6 and TRBJ1-5): DAGVTQSPTHLIKTRGQQVTLRCSPKSGHDTVSWYQQALGQGPQFIFQYYEEEERQRGNFPDRFSGHQFPNYSSELNVNALLLGDSALYLCASSLGTAPNQPQHFGDGTRLSIL.

The gene calls are TRBV20-1 and TRBJ2-1; as DNA is missing, the TRBD2 call by TCRdb cannot be tested. Germline V gene data show CDR1 as DFQATT and CDR2 as SNEGSKA (reference sequence). The CDR3 runs to 17 residues. The CDR3 sequence: CSARAGLAGVALNEQFF.

V and J are TRBV4-1 and TRBJ2-2; no DNA is available, so the TRBD2 call from TCRdb remains unchecked. Germline V gene sequence: CDR1 MGHRA, CDR2 YSYEKL. The CDR3 is 16 residues long. CDR3: CASSGEGRLGTGELIF.

The V gene is TRBV12-2, the J gene TRBJ1-1. TRBV12-2 is annotated as a pseudogene. The CDR3 covers 18 residues. The CDR3 is CASRSQPYSIRVNTEAFF.

The chain has TRBV28 and TRBJ1-1; with no DNA, the TCRdb D assignment of TRBD1 cannot be verified. The germline CDR1 and CDR2 sequences are MDHEN and SYDVKM. CDR3 length equals 15 residues. The CDR3 loop is CASSLAGAPNTEAFF.

J is TRBJ2-1 and V is TRBV29-1; TCRdb selects TRBD2, and the lack of DNA leaves this call unchecked. Germline CDR1 reads SQVTM; CDR2 reads ANQGSEA. The CDR3 sequence is 18 residues long. CDR3 protein: CSVVVETSGRTLENEQFF.

This chain connects TRBV6-2 or TRBV6-3 to TRBJ1-1. The CDR3 extends over 14 amino acids. CDR1 is MNHEY and CDR2 is SVGEGT in the germline V gene. The CDR3: CASSYEGGWGEAFF.

The rearrangement joins TRBV7-6 to TRBJ2-1. Germline-derived CDR1 and CDR2 are SGHVS and FNYEAQ. The CDR3 totals 18 residues. The CDR3 spells CASSLDPNSISSYNEQFF.

The rearrangement joins TRBV20-1 to TRBJ2-5; TCRdb indicates TRBD1, and absent DNA this call remains unverified. The germline gives CDR1 DFQATT, CDR2 SNEGSKA (reference sequence). The length of the CDR3 is 18 residues. The CDR3 here is CSATLWAGPRGAQETQYF.

The chain has TRBV29-1 and TRBJ2-1; the D call of TRBD2 rests on TCRdb alone, since no DNA is present to check it. This CDR3 is built from 14 residues. CDR1 is SQVTM, CDR2 ANQGSEA, per germline. Here the CDR3 reads CSVKRGTGPNEQFF.

V and J are TRBV4-1 and TRBJ2-2; as DNA is missing, the TRBD2 call by TCRdb cannot be tested. Germline CDR1 reads MGHRA; CDR2 reads YSYEKL. The CDR3 loop spans 17 amino acids. The CDR3: CASSQDVSGEYTGELFF.

The V and J genes are TRBV30 and TRBJ1-6; TCRdb indicates TRBD1, and absent DNA this call remains unverified. The CDR3 runs 16 residues. Germline CDR1 is GTSNPN and CDR2 is SVGIG (reference sequence). This CDR3 reads CAWSITGPRYNSPLHF.

The chain combines TRBV10-3 with TRBJ2-1; lacking DNA, the TRBD2 call made by TCRdb goes unchecked. The CDR3 covers 15 residues. From germline, CDR1 is ENHRY and CDR2 SYGVKD. CDR3 loop: CAISEEGLEYNEQFF.

The chain uses TRBV21-1 and TRBJ2-7; checking the TCRdb D call of TRBD2 is not possible without DNA. TRBV21-1 is assigned pseudogene status. This CDR3 has 17 amino acids. CDR3 loop: CASSKVYGEAWPYEQYF.

This chain links TRBV12-3 or TRBV12-4 with TRBJ2-1. The CDR3 is made up of 15 amino acids. CDR3 sequence: CASSPSTLSYNEQFF.

The rearrangement uses TRBV28 and TRBJ1-3; TCRdb selects TRBD1, and the lack of DNA leaves this call unchecked. From germline, CDR1 is MDHEN and CDR2 SYDVKM. This CDR3 spans 15 amino acids. CDR3: CASSPGTNSGNTIYF. The complete variable domain, with remaining parts taken from reference TRBV28 and TRBJ1-3, reads DVKVTQSSRYLVKRTGEKVFLECVQDMDHENMFWYRQDPGLGLRLIYFSYDVKMKEKGDIPEGYSVSREKKERFSLILESASTNQTSMYLCASSPGTNSGNTIYFGEGSWLTVV.

The CDR3 region is CASSSHTSGSSNEQFF. V and J are TRBV5-1 and TRBJ2-1; TCRdb picks TRBD2, but there is no DNA to check that call. The CDR3 totals 16 residues. Germline-derived CDR1 and CDR2 are SGHRS and YFSETQ.

The chain has TRBV18 and TRBJ1-3; TCRdb names TRBD1, which stays unverified in the absence of DNA. The CDR3 sequence is 17 residues long. CDR1 KGHSH and CDR2 LQKENI come from the germline V gene. The CDR3 reads CASSPLTTGQPGNTIYF.

This sequence joins TRBV20-1 and TRBJ1-1. CDR1 DFQATT and CDR2 SNEGSKA come from the germline V gene (reference sequence). This CDR3 region has 13 residues. The CDR3 reads CSARRGEWTEAFF.

This rearrangement joins TRBV7-9 to TRBJ2-5; as DNA is missing, the TRBD1 call by TCRdb cannot be tested. From germline, CDR1 is SEHNR and CDR2 FQNEAQ (reference sequence). CDR3 length: 17 residues. The CDR3 protein is CASSLVGARGSQETQYF.

The chain employs TRBV3-1 and TRBJ1-2. Germline V lookup: CDR1 LGHDT, CDR2 YNNKEL (reference sequence). The CDR3 totals 15 residues. This CDR3 reads CASSQDWRGDYGYTF.

This chain joins TRBV23-1 and TRBJ2-1; TCRdb calls TRBD1, which cannot be checked without DNA. TRBV23-1 qualifies as an ORF whose function is uncertain. CDR3 size: 14 residues. The CDR3 loop is CASSHPPAYNEQFF.

This sequence joins TRBV27 and TRBJ2-7. The germline gives CDR1 MNHEY, CDR2 SMNVEV (reference sequence). This CDR3 has 14 residues. The chain's CDR3 is CASSLRNKLYEQYF.

The chain has TRBV12-3 or TRBV12-4 and TRBJ2-5; with no DNA, the TCRdb D assignment of TRBD1 cannot be verified. This CDR3 has 19 residues. CDR3: CASSSGTLVWANNRETQYF.

CDR3 in amino acids: CASHGSQWTDTQYF. This rearrangement joins TRBV11-2 to TRBJ2-3; the TRBD1 assignment by TCRdb is unverifiable without DNA. The germline CDR1 and CDR2 sequences are SGHAT and FQNNGV. The CDR3 length is 14 residues.

V is TRBV6-5 and J is TRBJ1-4. Germline values: CDR1 MNHEY, CDR2 SVGAGI. The CDR3 contains 14 residues. The CDR3 reads CASRQLVRDEKLFF.